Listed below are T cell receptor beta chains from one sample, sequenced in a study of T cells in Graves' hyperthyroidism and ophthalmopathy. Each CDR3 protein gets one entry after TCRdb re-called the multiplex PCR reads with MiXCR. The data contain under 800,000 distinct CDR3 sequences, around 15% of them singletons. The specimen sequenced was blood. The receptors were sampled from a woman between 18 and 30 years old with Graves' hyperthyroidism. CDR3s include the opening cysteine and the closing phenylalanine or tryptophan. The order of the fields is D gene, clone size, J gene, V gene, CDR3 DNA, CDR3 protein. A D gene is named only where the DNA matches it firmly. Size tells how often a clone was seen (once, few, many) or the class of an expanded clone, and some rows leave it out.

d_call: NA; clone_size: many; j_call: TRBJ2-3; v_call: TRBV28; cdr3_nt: TGTGCCAGCGCAGTAGGGGGGGTTCTCTCAGATACGCAGTATTTT; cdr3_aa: CASAVGGVLSDTQYF
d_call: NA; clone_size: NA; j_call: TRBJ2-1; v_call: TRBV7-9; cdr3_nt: TGTGCCAGCAGCTTAATCTTCGATGAGCAGTTCTTC; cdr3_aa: CASSLIFDEQFF
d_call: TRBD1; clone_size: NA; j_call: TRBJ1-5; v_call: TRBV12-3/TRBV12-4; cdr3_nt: TGTGCCAGCAGCAGACAGGGAGTAGAAAGACAGCCCCAGCATTTT; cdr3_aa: CASSRQGVERQPQHF
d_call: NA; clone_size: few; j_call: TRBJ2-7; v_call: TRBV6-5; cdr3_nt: TGTGCCAGCAGTTACTCGAGACAGAACTACGAGCAGTACTTC; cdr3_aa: CASSYSRQNYEQYF
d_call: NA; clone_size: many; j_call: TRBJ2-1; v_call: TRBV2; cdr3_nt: TGTGCCACCCATCAGACCTACAATGAGCAGTTCTTC; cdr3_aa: CATHQTYNEQFF
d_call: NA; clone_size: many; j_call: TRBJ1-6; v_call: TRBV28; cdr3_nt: TGTGCCAGCAGTTTACCGACCGGTGCAAGTTCACCCCTCCACTTT; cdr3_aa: CASSLPTGASSPLHF
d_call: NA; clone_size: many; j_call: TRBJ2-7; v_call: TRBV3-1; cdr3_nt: TGTGCCAGCAGCCAGCCGGGACGGACCCCGGACGAGCAGTACTTC; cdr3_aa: CASSQPGRTPDEQYF
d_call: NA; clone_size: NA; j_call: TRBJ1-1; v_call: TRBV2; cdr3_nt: TGTGCCAGCAGAGCCCGGTGGAACACTGAAGCTTTCTTT; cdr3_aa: CASRARWNTEAFF
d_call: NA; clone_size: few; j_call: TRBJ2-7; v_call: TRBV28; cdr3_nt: TGTGCCAGCAGTTTAGAGCCTTCTTGGTTAGCCTACGAGCAGTACTTC; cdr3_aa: CASSLEPSWLAYEQYF
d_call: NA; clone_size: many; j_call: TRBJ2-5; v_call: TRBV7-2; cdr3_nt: TGTGCCAGCAGGTATTACGGGACGCTCGGGGAGACCCAGTACTTC; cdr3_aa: CASRYYGTLGETQYF
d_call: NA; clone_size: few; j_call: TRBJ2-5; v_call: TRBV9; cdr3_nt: TGTGCCAGCAGCGTCGGCGGGACAAAAGAGACCCAGTACTTC; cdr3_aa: CASSVGGTKETQYF
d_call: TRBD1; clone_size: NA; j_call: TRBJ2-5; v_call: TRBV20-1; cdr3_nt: TGCAGTGCCCTCCCTGGGACAGGGCCAGAGACCCAGTACTTC; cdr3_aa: CSALPGTGPETQYF
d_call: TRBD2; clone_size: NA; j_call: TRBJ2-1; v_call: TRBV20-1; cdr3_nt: TGCAGTGCTTTCATTAGCGGGAGGGCCAATGAGCAGTTCTTC; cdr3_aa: CSAFISGRANEQFF
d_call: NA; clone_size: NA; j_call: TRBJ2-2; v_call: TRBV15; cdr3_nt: TGTGCCACCAGGGGTTATGTCGGGGAGCTGTTTTTT; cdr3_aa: CATRGYVGELFF
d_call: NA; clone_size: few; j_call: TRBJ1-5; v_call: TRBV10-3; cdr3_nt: TGTGCCATCAGACCCTCGGGACCCTATCAGCCCCAGCATTTT; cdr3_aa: CAIRPSGPYQPQHF